The source of this T cell receptor beta chain is a study of Graves' ophthalmopathy and Graves' hyperthyroidism. This clonotype was counted many times. The authors amplified TCR beta CDR3 regions, and they did so from RNA transcripts for repertoire sequencing. After a first-round RT-PCR with HTBI primers, a second-round multiplex PCR was run. One entry per CDR3 protein, called by TCRdb with MiXCR from the multiplex PCR reads. The data show about 400,000 distinct CDR3 sequences, with 15% seen just once and about 7% held by the top ten. The CDR3 runs 11 residues. Germline lookup yields CDR1 SQVTM and CDR2 ANQGSEA. Trimming cost V 2 bases and J 8 bases, with 9 bases left between them.

The gene calls are TRBV29-1 and TRBJ1-2; D is undetermined. Sequencing was carried out using peripheral blood. The origin of this receptor is a woman under 30 with stable Graves' hyperthyroidism. DNA for the CDR3: TGCAGCGTTGAAACCGGGAGGGGCTACACCTTC. Its translation: CSVETGRGYTF.